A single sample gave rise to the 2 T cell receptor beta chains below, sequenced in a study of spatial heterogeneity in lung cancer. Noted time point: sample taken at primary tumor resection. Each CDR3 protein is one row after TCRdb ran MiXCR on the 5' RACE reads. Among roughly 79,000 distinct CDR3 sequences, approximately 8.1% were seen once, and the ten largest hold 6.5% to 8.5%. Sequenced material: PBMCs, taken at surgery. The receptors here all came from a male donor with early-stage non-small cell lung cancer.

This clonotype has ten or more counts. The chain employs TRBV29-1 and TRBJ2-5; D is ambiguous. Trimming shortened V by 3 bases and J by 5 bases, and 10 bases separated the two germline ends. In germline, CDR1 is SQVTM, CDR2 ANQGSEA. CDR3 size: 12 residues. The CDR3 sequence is CSVEFLGETQYF. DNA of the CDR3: TGCAGCGTTGAGTTTTTGGGGGAGACCCAGTACTTC.

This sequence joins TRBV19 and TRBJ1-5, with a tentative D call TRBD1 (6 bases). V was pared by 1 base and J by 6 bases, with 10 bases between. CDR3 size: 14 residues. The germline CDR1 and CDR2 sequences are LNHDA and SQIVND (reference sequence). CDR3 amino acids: CASSIGGGLQPQHF. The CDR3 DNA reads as TGTGCCAGTAGTATAGGAGGGGGGCTTCAGCCCCAGCATTTT.